Shown below are 8 T cell receptor beta chains from a single sample sequenced in a study of T cell repertoires in cytomegalovirus infection. One entry per CDR3 protein, called by TCRdb with MiXCR from the reads. The top ten hold about 3.9% of the sample, which has a few hundred thousand distinct CDR3 sequences, more than 8% seen once. Material for sequencing was PBMCs. These receptors originate from a human donor in good health (CMV status not recorded). Some clones in this sample may be carry-over from other donors' samples.

A few counts support this clonotype. The chain uses TRBV10-2 and TRBJ2-3; 7 positions match TRBD1. CDR3 length equals 15 residues. Germline V gene sequence: CDR1 WSHSY, CDR2 SAAADI. The trim removed 4 bases at V and 4 bases at J, leaving 8 bases unmatched. CDR3 DNA sequence: TGCGCCAGCAGTGGTGTTCGCAGGGGGTCAGATACGCAGTATTTT. The encoded protein is CASSGVRRGSDTQYF.

J is TRBJ2-5 and V is TRBV6-1; 10 bases map to TRBD1. CDR1 and CDR2 (germline): MNHNS, SASEGT. Germline trimming cut 4 bases from V and 13 bases from J; bases unmatched to any gene: 12. This CDR3 comprises 14 residues. The CDR3 here is CASSGRDRGPPRYF. Here the CDR3 DNA reads TGTGCCAGCAGTGGCCGGGACAGGGGCCCGCCTCGGTACTTC.

This clonotype was counted many times. The chain joins TRBV20-1 to TRBJ2-7, with D tentatively TRBD2 (6 bases). Germline assignment: CDR1 DFQATT and CDR2 SNEGSKA (reference sequence). This CDR3 region has 15 residues. V dropped 4 bases and J dropped 2 bases, with 18 bases sitting between them. CDR3 region: CSATPGWAGTYEQYF. CDR3 DNA: TGCAGTGCTACTCCGGGTTGGGCGGGGACCTACGAGCAGTACTTC.

This clonotype has ten or more counts. The gene calls are TRBV20-1 and TRBJ2-1; TRBD2 aligns across 15 bases. This CDR3 comprises 19 residues. CDR1 is DFQATT, CDR2 SNEGSKA, per germline (reference sequence). The V segment lost 4 bases and the J segment 0 bases; nucleotides outside the gene matches: 10. The CDR3 DNA reads as TGCAGTGCTACCCCGAGAACGGGACTAGCGGGGGGCTCCTACAATGAGCAGTTCTTC. As protein: CSATPRTGLAGGSYNEQFF.

The chain combines TRBV19 with TRBJ1-5; TRBD1 agrees at 8 bases. Germline V gene lookup returns CDR1 LNHDA and CDR2 SQIVND (reference sequence). The CDR3 covers 17 residues. With V trimmed by 4 bases and J by 3 bases, 11 bases remained unmatched. The CDR3 spells CASSKPPTGAYNQPQHF. DNA for the CDR3: TGTGCCAGTAGTAAACCCCCGACAGGGGCATACAATCAGCCCCAGCATTTT.

This clonotype has at least ten counts. The rearrangement links TRBV12-5 to TRBJ1-1; D is ambiguous. Trimming removed 7 bases at V and 2 bases at J, with 23 bases between. This CDR3 spans 17 amino acids. Germline V gene data show CDR1 as LGHNT and CDR2 as FRNRAP. The CDR3 region is CASASLVWSPENTEAFF. CDR3 nucleotide sequence: TGTGCTAGTGCCTCTTTGGTTTGGAGCCCGGAAAACACTGAAGCTTTCTTT.

This clonotype was found a few times. This chain joins TRBV20-1 and TRBJ2-2; no reliable D call. V was pared by 3 bases and J by 5 bases, with 13 bases between. The CDR3 has 14 amino acids. The germline V gene encodes CDR1 DFQATT and CDR2 SNEGSKA (reference sequence). Written as DNA, the CDR3 is TGCAGTGCTAGGGGTCAAAGGTGGACCGGGGAGCTGTTTTTT. Protein: CSARGQRWTGELFF.

The table lists this clonotype with many counts. This chain connects TRBV7-9 to TRBJ1-2, with D unclear. Germline lookup yields CDR1 SEHNR and CDR2 FQNEAQ (reference sequence). Trimming stripped 8 bases from V and 8 bases from J, with 12 bases between. The CDR3 contains 11 residues. CDR3 in amino acids: CASSGRGGYTF. The CDR3 DNA reads as TGTGCCAGCTCAGGACGTGGGGGCTACACCTTC.